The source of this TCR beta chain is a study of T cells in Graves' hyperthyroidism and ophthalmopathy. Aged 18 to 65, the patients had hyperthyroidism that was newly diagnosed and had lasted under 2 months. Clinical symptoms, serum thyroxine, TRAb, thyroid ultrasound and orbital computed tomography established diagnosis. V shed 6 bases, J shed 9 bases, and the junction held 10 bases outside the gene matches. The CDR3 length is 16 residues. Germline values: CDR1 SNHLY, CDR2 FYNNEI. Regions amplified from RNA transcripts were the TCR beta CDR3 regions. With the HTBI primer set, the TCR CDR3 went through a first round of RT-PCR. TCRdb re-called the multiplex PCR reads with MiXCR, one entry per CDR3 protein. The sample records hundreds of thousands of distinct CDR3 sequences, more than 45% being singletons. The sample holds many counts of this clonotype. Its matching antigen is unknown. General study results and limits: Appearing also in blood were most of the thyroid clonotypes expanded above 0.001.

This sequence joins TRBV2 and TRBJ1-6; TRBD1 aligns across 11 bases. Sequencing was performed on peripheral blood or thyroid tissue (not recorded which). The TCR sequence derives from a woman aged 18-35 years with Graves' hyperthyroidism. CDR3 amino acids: CASSQFLDRGPSPLHF. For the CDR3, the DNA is TGTGCCAGCAGCCAATTCTTGGACAGGGGGCCTTCACCCCTCCACTTT.